The subject of this entry is one T cell receptor beta chain. Per germline, CDR1 MGHRA and CDR2 YSYEKL. Germline trimming cut 3 bases from V and 3 bases from J; bases unmatched to any gene: 9. CDR3 size: 17 residues. This specimen comes from a study of OX40 agonist ivuxolimab in advanced cancers. Study-level background: Patients were treated with ivuxolimab, an agonistic anti-OX40 (CD134) antibody. Head and neck, renal cell, melanoma or hepatocellular carcinoma were the cancers that dose-escalation patients had.

TCRdb keeps only in-frame clones here, not all; method: immunoSEQ multiplex PCR. The top ten hold more than 0.5% of the sample, which has some 95,000 clones, approximately 90% seen once. The origin of this receptor is an adult with an advanced solid tumor such as melanoma, head and neck, liver or kidney cancer. This chain links TRBV4-1 with TRBJ2-7; 12 bases line up with TRBD2. Sequencing was performed on CD4+ or CD8+ T cells sorted from blood, taken in a trial of the OX40 agonist ivuxolimab. The CDR3 nucleotides are TGCGCCAGCAGCCAGGGCAAACTAGCGGGGGGTCTCTACGAGCAGTACTTC. Translation gives CASSQGKLAGGLYEQYF.